Presented here are 10 T cell receptor beta chains from one specimen sequenced in a study of early T cells in non-severe SARS-CoV-2 infection. MiXCR was run by TCRdb on the 5' RACE reads, yielding one entry per CDR3 protein. The sample yields 97,000 or so distinct CDR3 sequences, around 14% seen once. The sequenced material came from whole blood. The receptors were gathered from an adult who was a healthcare worker with PCR-confirmed SARS-CoV-2 infection or an uninfected control (not recorded which).

CDR3: CSSLLDYRQFF. In DNA form, the CDR3 reads TGCAGCTCTCTTCTGGACTATCGTCAGTTCTTC. The chain combines TRBV29-1 with TRBJ2-1, with D perhaps TRBD2 (6 bases). The CDR3 is made up of 11 amino acids. Germline values: CDR1 SQVTM, CDR2 ANQGSEA. V was clipped by 8 bases and J by 13 bases, with 18 bases between them.

The chain recombines TRBV9 with TRBJ2-3; 7 nucleotides agree with TRBD1. Germline CDR1 and CDR2: SGDLS and YYNGEE. Unmatched junction bases numbered 8, after V lost 4 bases and J lost 6 bases. CDR3 size: 14 residues. The CDR3 nucleotides are TGTGCCAGCAGCTTGTCAGGGGGAAGTGATACGCAGTATTTT. It specifies CASSLSGGSDTQYF.

This clonotype was picked up a small number of times. This chain connects TRBV20-1 to TRBJ2-1; TRBD2 matches 11 bases. The CDR3 consists of 14 residues. The ends lost 4 bases at V and 3 bases at J; junction bases unmatched: 2. Germline V gene data show CDR1 as DFQATT and CDR2 as SNEGSKA (reference sequence). In nucleotides, the CDR3 is TGCAGTGCTAAAACTAGCGGGAGCTACAATGAGCAGTTCTTC. Translation: CSAKTSGSYNEQFF.

The J gene is TRBJ2-7, the V gene TRBV28, with TRBD1 matching 8 bases. Per the germline V gene, CDR1 is MDHEN and CDR2 is SYDVKM. The CDR3 length is 15 residues. With V trimmed by 6 bases and J by 3 bases, 10 bases remained unmatched. In nucleotides, the CDR3 is TGTGCCAGCAGCCCCCCGACAGGGGCGATCTACGAGCAGTACTTC. It specifies CASSPPTGAIYEQYF.

This clonotype was picked up many times. The rearrangement links TRBV20-1 to TRBJ2-5, with TRBD1 as a possible D gene (5 bases). The CDR3 extends over 12 amino acids. V gave up 3 bases and J gave up 2 bases, with 7 bases separating them. Looked up from germline, CDR1 is DFQATT and CDR2 is SNEGSKA (reference sequence). Written as DNA, the CDR3 is TGCAGTGCTAGGGCAGGGCAAGAGACCCAGTACTTC. Encoded protein: CSARAGQETQYF.

This clonotype was recorded many times. V and J are TRBV6-4 and TRBJ2-1; D is uncertain. V lost 0 bases and J 7 bases, leaving 7 bases between the germline ends. This CDR3 is built from 13 residues. The germline V gene encodes CDR1 MRHNA and CDR2 SNTAGT. Here the CDR3 reads CASSDSTVNEQFF. For the CDR3, the DNA is TGTGCCAGCAGTGACTCGACGGTAAATGAGCAGTTCTTC.

This clonotype was observed a handful of times. The J gene is TRBJ1-5, the V gene TRBV28, with D possibly matching TRBD1 (5 bases). The CDR3 runs to 13 residues. Trimming took 7 bases from V and 4 from J, leaving 11 bases between them. Germline V gives CDR1 MDHEN, CDR2 SYDVKM. CDR3 region: CASTNGGNQPQHF. DNA for the CDR3: TGTGCCAGCACCAACGGGGGGAATCAGCCCCAGCATTTT. The entire variable domain, with the rest obtained from reference TRBV28 and TRBJ1-5, is as follows: DVKVTQSSRYLVKRTGEKVFLECVQDMDHENMFWYRQDPGLGLRLIYFSYDVKMKEKGDIPEGYSVSREKKERFSLILESASTNQTSMYLCASTNGGNQPQHFGDGTRLSIL.

This chain connects TRBV12-3 or TRBV12-4 to TRBJ2-1; D ambiguous. V lost 2 bases, J lost 2 bases, and 10 bases lay in between. The CDR3 totals 15 residues. The CDR3 bases are TGTGCCAGCAGTTTACGGACCCCCCCCTACAATGAGCAGTTCTTC. Its protein product is CASSLRTPPYNEQFF.

V usage is TRBV20-1 and J usage is TRBJ2-3; 12 positions match TRBD1. With 4 bases clipped from V and 3 bases from J, the junction kept 5 bases outside the gene matches. This CDR3 spans 15 amino acids. The germline V gene encodes CDR1 DFQATT and CDR2 SNEGSKA (reference sequence). The CDR3 DNA reads TGCAGTGCTAAGGGACAGGGGGCTGAGACAGATACGCAGTATTTT. This translates into CSAKGQGAETDTQYF.

This clonotype was counted at least ten times. The genes are TRBV27 and TRBJ1-5, with D maybe TRBD1 (6 bases). The CDR3 totals 15 residues. The V end lost 5 bases, the J end lost 2 bases, and 13 bases lay between the germline ends. Germline CDR1 reads MNHEY; CDR2 reads SMNVEV (reference sequence). In DNA, the CDR3 is TGTGCCAGCAGTGGGGGGGGCGCGGGCAATCAGCCCCAGCATTTT. Amino acids: CASSGGGAGNQPQHF.